This T cell receptor (beta chain) emerged from a study of blood T cell repertoires in COVID-19. For the study at large: Sites in the United States, Italy and Spain provided acute and convalescent COVID-19 samples. Nucleic acid was either cDNA or gDNA, and it came from T cells, B-cell-depleted T cells, or PBMCs.

Trimming left V 3 bases short and J 8 bases short, with 20 bases between. Per the germline V gene, CDR1 is LGHDT and CDR2 is YNNKEL (reference sequence). The length of the CDR3 is 16 residues. In the original processing: Quantification of nucleated cells was approximated via reference gene primer amplification. Only in-frame clones appear in the TCRdb table, and some are missing; sequencing was by immunoSEQ multiplex PCR. D and trimming come from the DNA, and the V and J calls and clone size come from that table. The sample holds 200,000 to 250,000 clones, approximately 82% seen once. The sequence was obtained from a woman older than 75 with acute or convalescent COVID-19. The V call is TRBV3-1 (or the pseudogene TRBV3-2), the J call TRBJ2-1; maybe TRBD2 (5 bases). Sequenced: peripheral blood. CDR3 amino acids: CASSHGLLLTNHEQFF. The CDR3, as DNA: TGTGCCAGCAGCCACGGACTCCTACTTACTAACCATGAGCAGTTCTTC.